Described below is a single T cell receptor beta chain sequence and its context. The entry originates in a study of control samples from healthy donors and cancer patients. Between the trimmed V and J ends, which lost 1 base and 5 bases, there was a span of 11 bases. The CDR3 runs 14 residues. Germline CDR1 is MGHDK and CDR2 is SYGVNS. This table comes from immunoSEQ multiplex PCR, and its TCRdb copy is limited to in-frame clones, with some not included. Of tens of thousands of clones listed, roughly 93% were seen once; the top ten hold approximately 1.5%. The clonotype originates from a woman aged 25-40 years in good health. Sequencing was done on a sample of blood. This chain connects TRBV25-1 to TRBJ1-2; D is uncertain. The CDR3 region has the DNA TGTGCCAGCAGTGAATGGTCGGCAGCTTATGGCTACACCTTC. Protein: CASSEWSAAYGYTF.